This T cell receptor beta chain stems from a study of blood T cell repertoires in COVID-19. Libraries were prepared by immunoSEQ multiplex PCR; TCRdb keeps only in-frame clonotypes and omits some of them. This table has fewer than 250,000 clones, over 75% appearing once. CDR1 is MDHEN and CDR2 is SYDVKM in the germline V gene. The CDR3 is 13 amino acids. Trimming stripped 1 base from V and 8 bases from J, with 11 bases between. The genes are TRBV28 and TRBJ1-1; D not resolved. The receptor's source is a woman in her thirties who had been exposed to COVID-19. The specimen sequenced was PBMCs or T cells enriched from blood (not recorded which). CDR3 sequence (DNA): TGTGCCAGCAGTTTATCCCGGCGGGGAGAAGCTTTCTTT. It yields the protein CASSLSRRGEAFF.